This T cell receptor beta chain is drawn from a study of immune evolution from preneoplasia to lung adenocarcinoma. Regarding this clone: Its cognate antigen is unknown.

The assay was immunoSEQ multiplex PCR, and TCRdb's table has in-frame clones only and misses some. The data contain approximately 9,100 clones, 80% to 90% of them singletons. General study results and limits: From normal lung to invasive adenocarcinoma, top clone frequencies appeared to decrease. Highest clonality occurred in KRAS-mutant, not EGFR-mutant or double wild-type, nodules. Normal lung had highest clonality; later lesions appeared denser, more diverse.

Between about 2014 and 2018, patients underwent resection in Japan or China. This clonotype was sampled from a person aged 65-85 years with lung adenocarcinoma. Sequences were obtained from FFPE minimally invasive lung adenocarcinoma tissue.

CDR3 DNA sequence: TGTGCCAGCAGTTCCCCGGGATCCCGAGTGGACCAGTACTTC. Translation gives CASSSPGSRVDQYF. V and J are TRBV28 and TRBJ2-5, with D perhaps matching TRBD2 (5 bases). The V end lost 4 bases, the J end lost 10 bases, and 19 bases lay between the germline ends. The V gene's germline CDR1 is MDHEN and CDR2 SYDVKM. The CDR3 has 14 residues.